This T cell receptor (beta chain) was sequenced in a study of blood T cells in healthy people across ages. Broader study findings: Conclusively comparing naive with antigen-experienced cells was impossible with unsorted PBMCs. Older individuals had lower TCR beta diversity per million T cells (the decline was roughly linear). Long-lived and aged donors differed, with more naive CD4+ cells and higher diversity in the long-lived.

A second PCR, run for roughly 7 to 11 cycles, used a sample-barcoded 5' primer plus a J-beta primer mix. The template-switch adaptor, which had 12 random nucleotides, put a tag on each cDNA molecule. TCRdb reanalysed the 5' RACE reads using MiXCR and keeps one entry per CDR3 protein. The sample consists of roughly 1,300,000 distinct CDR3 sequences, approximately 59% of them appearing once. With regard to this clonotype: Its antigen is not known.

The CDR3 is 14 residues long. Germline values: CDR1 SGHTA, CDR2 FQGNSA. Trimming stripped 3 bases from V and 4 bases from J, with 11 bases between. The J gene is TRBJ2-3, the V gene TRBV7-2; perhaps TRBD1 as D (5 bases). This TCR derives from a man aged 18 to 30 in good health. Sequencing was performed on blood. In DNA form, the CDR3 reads TGTGCCAGCAGCTTTTCGTCAGGGTCAGATACGCAGTATTTT. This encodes CASSFSSGSDTQYF.